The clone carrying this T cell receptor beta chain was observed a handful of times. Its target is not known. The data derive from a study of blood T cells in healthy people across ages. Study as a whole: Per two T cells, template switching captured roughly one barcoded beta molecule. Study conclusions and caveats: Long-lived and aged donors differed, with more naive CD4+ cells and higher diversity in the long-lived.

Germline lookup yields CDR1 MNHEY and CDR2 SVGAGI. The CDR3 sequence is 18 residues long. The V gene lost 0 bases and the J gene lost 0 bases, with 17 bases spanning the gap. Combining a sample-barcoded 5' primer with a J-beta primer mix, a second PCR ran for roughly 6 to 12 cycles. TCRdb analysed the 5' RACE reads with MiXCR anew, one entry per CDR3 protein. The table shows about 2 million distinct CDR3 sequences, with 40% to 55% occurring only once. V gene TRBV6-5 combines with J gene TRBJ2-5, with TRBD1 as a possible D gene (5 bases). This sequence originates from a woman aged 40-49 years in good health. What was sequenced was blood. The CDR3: CASSYSGQGGSDQETQYF. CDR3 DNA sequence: TGTGCCAGCAGTTACTCCGGGCAGGGTGGTTCGGACCAAGAGACCCAGTACTTC.